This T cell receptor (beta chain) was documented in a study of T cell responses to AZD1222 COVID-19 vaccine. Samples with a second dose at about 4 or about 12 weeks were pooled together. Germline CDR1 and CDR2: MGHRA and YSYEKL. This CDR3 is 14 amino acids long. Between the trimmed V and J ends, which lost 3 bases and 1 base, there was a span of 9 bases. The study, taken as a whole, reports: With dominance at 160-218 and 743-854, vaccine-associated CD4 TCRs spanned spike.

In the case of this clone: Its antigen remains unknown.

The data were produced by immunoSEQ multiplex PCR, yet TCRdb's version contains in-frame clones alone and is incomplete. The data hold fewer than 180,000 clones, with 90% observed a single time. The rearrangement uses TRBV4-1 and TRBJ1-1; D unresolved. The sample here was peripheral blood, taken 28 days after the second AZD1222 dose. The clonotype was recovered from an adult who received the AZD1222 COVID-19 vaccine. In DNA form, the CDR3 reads TGCGCCAGCAGCCACCTAATGGGGAACACTGAAGCTTTCTTT. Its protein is CASSHLMGNTEAFF.